Presented here are 21 T cell receptor beta chains from one specimen sequenced in a study of T cell responses to AZD1222 COVID-19 vaccine. The repertoire was sequenced with immunoSEQ multiplex PCR; TCRdb's copy has only in-frame clones and lacks some. Of some 170,000 clones in the sample, approximately 88% were seen once. Sequencing was performed on peripheral blood, taken on day 0 of AZD1222 vaccination. Receptors originate from an adult in good health.

The J gene is TRBJ2-3, the V gene TRBV7-7; either TRBD1 or TRBD2 may fit D (6 bases each). This CDR3 is built from 16 residues. V gave up 5 bases and J gave up 8 bases, with 23 bases separating them. Germline CDR1 SSHAT, CDR2 FNYEAQ (reference sequence). This CDR3 reads CASSPEGTPTFGTQYF. For the CDR3, the DNA is TGTGCCAGCAGCCCGGAGGGGACACCTACCTTTGGTACGCAGTATTTT.

V and J are TRBV6-2 or TRBV6-3 and TRBJ2-7, with 8 positions matching TRBD2. The CDR3 contains 12 residues. V shed 0 bases and J 13 bases; nucleotides not matched to a gene: 5. CDR1 is MNHEY and CDR2 is SVGEGT in the germline V gene. The CDR3 nucleotides read TGTGCCAGCAGTTACTCTGCGGGACTAGTATACTTC. Its translation is CASSYSAGLVYF.

The chain combines TRBV5-1 with TRBJ2-5, with 8 bases aligning to TRBD1. Germline lookup yields CDR1 SGHRS and CDR2 YFSETQ. V lost 4 bases to trimming and J lost 3 bases; unmatched junction nucleotides: 11. The length of the CDR3 is 16 residues. CDR3 protein: CASSRQGPYTKETQYF. The DNA for the CDR3 is TGCGCCAGCAGCCGACAGGGGCCATACACGAAAGAGACCCAGTACTTC.

The CDR3 coding sequence is TGTGCCAGCATAAAAACAGGGGGTTGGGAGCTGTTTTTT. Translating it yields CASIKTGGWELFF. The V gene is TRBV6-5, the J gene TRBJ2-2, with TRBD1 matching 8 bases. This CDR3 comprises 13 residues. CDR1 and CDR2 from the germline V gene are MNHEY and SVGAGI. J gave up 9 bases and V 7 bases, and 7 bases lay outside the gene matches.

The V gene is TRBV6-2 or TRBV6-3, the J gene TRBJ1-5, with TRBD1 matching over 7 bases. Trimming took 5 bases from V and 1 from J; bases not matched to a gene: 5. This CDR3 region has 15 residues. The germline gives CDR1 MNHEY, CDR2 SVGEGT. CDR3 DNA: TGTGCCAGCAGTAGATCGGACAGGAGCAATCAGCCCCAGCATTTT. Amino acid sequence: CASSRSDRSNQPQHF.

The chain links TRBV2 to TRBJ1-2, with TRBD1 as a possible D gene (6 bases). Trimming removed 11 bases at V and 7 bases at J, with 17 bases between. The germline V gene encodes CDR1 SNHLY and CDR2 FYNNEI. This CDR3 has 12 residues. CDR3 loop: CADRAGAGGYTF. In DNA, the CDR3 is TGTGCCGACCGGGCGGGGGCTGGTGGCTACACCTTC.

The chain uses TRBV7-2 and TRBJ2-7; D gene uncertain. The CDR3 totals 12 residues. V lost 3 bases and J lost 6, with 9 bases in between. Germline V CDR1 and CDR2: SGHTA, FQGNSA. The CDR3 DNA reads as TGTGCCAGCAGCTTTACAAGGGTCGAGCAGTACTTC. It yields the protein CASSFTRVEQYF.

The chain employs TRBV19 and TRBJ1-1; D gene ambiguous. The germline CDR1 and CDR2 sequences are LNHDA and SQIVND (reference sequence). V lost 7 bases, J lost 4 bases, and 13 bases lay in between. CDR3 size: 13 residues. CDR3 in DNA: TGTGCCAGTAAGGGAAGTCTGGGCACTGAAGCTTTCTTT. Translation gives CASKGSLGTEAFF.

J is TRBJ2-1 and V is TRBV6-5; no clear D gene. V lost 2 bases to trimming and J lost 0 bases, with 8 bases between them. CDR3 length: 15 residues. Germline loops: CDR1 MNHEY, CDR2 SVGAGI. CDR3 sequence reads: CASSYRQSSYNEQFF. In DNA form, the CDR3 reads TGTGCCAGCAGTTACCGCCAGAGCTCCTACAATGAGCAGTTCTTC.

The chain employs TRBV10-3 and TRBJ1-1; the D is unclear. This CDR3 spans 11 amino acids. The ends were cut back, 3 bases at V and 7 bases at J, with 6 bases in the middle. Germline CDR1 is ENHRY and CDR2 is SYGVKD. The CDR3 nucleotides are TGTGCCATCAGTGAACTAGGTGAAGCTTTCTTT. Its protein is CAISELGEAFF.

The rearrangement links TRBV3-1 (or the pseudogene TRBV3-2) to TRBJ1-4; 7 bases line up with TRBD1. The germline CDR1 and CDR2 sequences are LGHDT and YNNKEL (reference sequence). CDR3 length: 16 amino acids. With V trimmed by 2 bases and J by 0 bases, 3 bases remained unmatched. For the CDR3, the DNA is TGTGCCAGCAGCCAAACAGGGACAGCAACTAATGAAAAACTGTTTTTT. Its protein is CASSQTGTATNEKLFF.

The rearrangement links TRBV6-5 to TRBJ2-7; possibly TRBD1 for D (5 bases). This CDR3 has 15 amino acids. Per the germline V gene, CDR1 is MNHEY and CDR2 is SVGAGI. Trimming cost V 4 bases and J 5 bases, with 18 bases left between them. In nucleotides, the CDR3 is TGTGCCAGCAGTTTGGAGCAGGGCGAATCCCACGAGCAGTACTTC. Residues: CASSLEQGESHEQYF.

The rearrangement joins TRBV25-1 to TRBJ1-2; D gene ambiguous. With 3 bases removed from V and 1 base from J, the gap between germline ends came to 12 bases. Germline V gene data show CDR1 as MGHDK and CDR2 as SYGVNS. The CDR3 is made up of 15 amino acids. Here the CDR3 reads CASSDGGTFNYGYTF. Written as DNA, the CDR3 is TGTGCCAGCAGTGACGGAGGCACCTTTAACTATGGCTACACCTTC.

V is TRBV6-5 and J is TRBJ2-7; 10 bases line up with TRBD2. CDR3 length: 16 residues. The V gene's germline CDR1 is MNHEY and CDR2 SVGAGI. J was trimmed by 6 bases and V by 2 bases; bases with no gene match: 10. The CDR3 DNA sequence: TGTGCCAGCAGTTACCTGGGGAGCGGGAGGGCCAGCGAGCAGTACTTC. It specifies CASSYLGSGRASEQYF.

V and J are TRBV19 and TRBJ1-4, with D tentatively TRBD1 (5 bases). Germline V CDR1 and CDR2: LNHDA, SQIVND (reference sequence). Trimming removed 9 bases from V and 0 bases from J, with 11 bases in between. This CDR3 spans 14 amino acids. In DNA form, the CDR3 reads TGTGCCAGCACCGGGACTGCAACTAATGAAAAACTGTTTTTT. Residues: CASTGTATNEKLFF.

This clone is a singleton in its sample. This chain links TRBV19 with TRBJ1-1; D remains unclear. V lost 6 bases to trimming and J lost 1 base, with 9 bases between them. The CDR3 runs 13 residues. The germline V gene has CDR1 LNHDA and CDR2 SQIVND (reference sequence). Here the CDR3 reads CASSRSENTEAFF. CDR3 bases: TGTGCCAGTAGCCGATCTGAGAACACTGAAGCTTTCTTT.

The chain uses TRBV18 and TRBJ1-5; TRBD1 agrees at 7 bases. This CDR3 has 14 amino acids. V shed 2 bases and J 2 bases; nucleotides not matched to a gene: 0. In germline, CDR1 is KGHSH, CDR2 LQKENI. CDR3 residues: CASSPDRGNQPQHF. DNA of the CDR3: TGTGCCAGCTCACCAGACAGGGGCAATCAGCCCCAGCATTTT.

The CDR3 loop reads CASSLDPGLYNEQFF. The CDR3 coding sequence is TGTGCCAGCAGCTTAGACCCGGGACTTTACAATGAGCAGTTCTTC. The rearrangement joins TRBV7-2 to TRBJ2-1, with D perhaps matching TRBD2 (6 bases). Germline V CDR1 and CDR2: SGHTA, FQGNSA. CDR3 length equals 15 residues. The V and J ends lost 1 base and 4 bases respectively, with 11 bases between them.

V usage is TRBV19 and J usage is TRBJ1-2, with 8 nucleotides matching TRBD1. In germline, CDR1 is LNHDA, CDR2 SQIVND (reference sequence). The CDR3 is 14 residues long. With 10 bases clipped from V and 4 bases from J, the junction kept 11 bases outside the gene matches. The CDR3 DNA reads TGTGCCACACGAGGAGGACAGGGTACCTATGGCTACACCTTC. Translating gives CATRGGQGTYGYTF.

The chain is built from TRBV19 and TRBJ2-4, with D perhaps being TRBD1 or TRBD2 (5 bases each). The germline gives CDR1 LNHDA, CDR2 SQIVND (reference sequence). The CDR3 length is 14 residues. V shed 5 bases and J shed 2 bases, with 10 bases lying between them. In DNA, the CDR3 is TGTGCCAGTAGTGCGTGGGGGTCCAAAAACATTCAGTACTTC. Translation: CASSAWGSKNIQYF.

The chain recombines TRBV11-2 with TRBJ2-7; the match to TRBD2 covers 13 bases. CDR3 size: 18 residues. Looked up from germline, CDR1 is SGHAT and CDR2 is FQNNGV. Losses at the gene ends were 1 base for V and 3 bases for J; bases not matched to a gene: 9. The CDR3 DNA is TGTGCCAGCAGCTTAGGGTTACTAGCGGGAGGGCCTGGCTACGAGCAGTACTTC. Protein sequence: CASSLGLLAGGPGYEQYF.